The clone carrying this T cell receptor beta chain was seen at least ten times. This CDR3 is 13 amino acids long. CDR1 MNHEY and CDR2 SVGAGI come from the germline V gene. Deletions cut 5 bases from V and 2 bases from J, with 10 bases between. Previously described methods with listed TCR primers produced the bulk TCR libraries. TCRdb independently ran MiXCR on the PCR reads; one entry per CDR3 protein. The table includes around 470,000 distinct CDR3 sequences, approximately 25% detected once. These data come from a study of molecular identifiers for immune sequencing clone quantification. The receptor comes from a human donor in good health. Some libraries in this study had Jurkat cell RNA spiked in. Material: naive CD8+ T cells from blood, with Jurkat cell RNA spiked in. Subset specified: FACS-sorted CD8+CD4-CCR7+CD45RA+ naive T cells. The chain uses TRBV6-5 and TRBJ2-7; D is unclear. The CDR3 nucleotides are TGTGCCAGCAGTGTGGCCGGCCCCTACGAGCAGTACTTC. Translating gives CASSVAGPYEQYF.